A selection of T cell receptor beta chains follows, all from one sample in a study of cytomegalovirus exposure and HLA in healthy donors. Clones were sequenced by immunoSEQ multiplex PCR, and TCRdb holds only the in-frame ones, with some missing. This sample carries 100,000 or so clones, 80% of them seen once, and the ten largest clones take 2%. The specimen was PBMCs. All receptors derive from a man aged 18 to 30 in good health and CMV-seronegative. The CDR3 runs from the conserved cysteine through the conserved F or W. Fields, in order: D gene, J gene, clone size, V gene, CDR3 protein, CDR3 DNA. D genes are given only for firm matches. Rows give clone size only sometimes, using once, few, many, or a class for an expanded clone.

d_gene: TRBD1
j_gene: TRBJ2-1
abundance: -
v_gene: TRBV4-1
CDR3aa: CASTVGRTGAPYNEQFF
CDR3nt: TGCGCCAGCACCGTGGGGAGGACAGGGGCCCCCTACAATGAGCAGTTCTTC

d_gene: TRBD2
j_gene: TRBJ2-1
abundance: few
v_gene: TRBV10-1
CDR3aa: CASSELGLAGGHYNEQFF
CDR3nt: TGCGCCAGCAGTGAGTTGGGACTAGCGGGGGGCCATTACAATGAGCAGTTCTTC

d_gene: -
j_gene: TRBJ1-4
abundance: -
v_gene: TRBV27
CDR3aa: CASSLAQGLTGKLFF
CDR3nt: TGTGCCAGCAGTTTAGCACAGGGCCTTACGGGAAAACTGTTTTTT

d_gene: TRBD2
j_gene: TRBJ2-7
abundance: -
v_gene: TRBV5-1
CDR3aa: CASSPLGGIHSYEQYF
CDR3nt: TGCGCCAGCAGCCCGCTCGGGGGGATCCACTCCTACGAGCAGTACTTC

d_gene: -
j_gene: TRBJ1-5
abundance: -
v_gene: TRBV10-3
CDR3aa: CAISGGDGGSNQPQHF
CDR3nt: TGTGCCATCAGTGGTGGGGACGGGGGTAGCAATCAGCCCCAGCATTTT

d_gene: TRBD2
j_gene: TRBJ2-3
abundance: -
v_gene: TRBV6-1
CDR3aa: CASSEWVGLAGGLRTDTQYF
CDR3nt: TGTGCCAGCAGTGAATGGGTGGGACTAGCGGGGGGGCTCCGCACAGATACGCAGTATTTT

d_gene: TRBD2
j_gene: TRBJ2-3
abundance: -
v_gene: TRBV5-1
CDR3aa: CAGSLAVGGGTDTQYF
CDR3nt: TGCGCCGGCAGCTTGGCCGTCGGGGGGGGCACAGATACGCAGTATTTT

d_gene: TRBD2
j_gene: TRBJ2-3
abundance: -
v_gene: TRBV5-1
CDR3aa: CASSLSGGTDTQYF
CDR3nt: TGCGCCAGCAGCCTTAGCGGGGGGACAGATACGCAGTATTTT

d_gene: TRBD2
j_gene: TRBJ2-7
abundance: -
v_gene: TRBV9
CDR3aa: CASSVRREGEQYF
CDR3nt: TGCGCCAGCAGCGTACGCAGGGAGGGCGAGCAGTACTTC

d_gene: TRBD2
j_gene: TRBJ2-7
abundance: -
v_gene: TRBV19
CDR3aa: CASRGGGAYEQYF
CDR3nt: TGTGCCAGTAGAGGCGGGGGGGCATACGAGCAGTACTTC

d_gene: TRBD1
j_gene: TRBJ1-2
abundance: -
v_gene: TRBV14
CDR3aa: CASSLTGVGGYTF
CDR3nt: TGTGCCAGCAGCCTTACAGGGGTAGGCGGCTACACCTTC

d_gene: TRBD2
j_gene: TRBJ2-3
abundance: -
v_gene: TRBV5-4
CDR3aa: CASSNPHEERGGTDTQYF
CDR3nt: TGTGCCAGCAGCAACCCCCACGAGGAGCGGGGGGGGACAGATACGCAGTATTTT

d_gene: -
j_gene: TRBJ2-5
abundance: -
v_gene: TRBV10-3
CDR3aa: CAISEFAGETQYF
CDR3nt: TGTGCCATCAGTGAGTTTGCGGGGGAGACCCAGTACTTC

d_gene: -
j_gene: TRBJ2-3
abundance: few
v_gene: TRBV30
CDR3aa: CAWSARSRDTQYF
CDR3nt: TGTGCCTGGAGCGCTAGGTCCCGAGATACGCAGTATTTT

d_gene: TRBD1
j_gene: TRBJ1-5
abundance: -
v_gene: TRBV18
CDR3aa: CASSLGGTGLNQPQHF
CDR3nt: TGTGCCAGCTCTCTCGGGGGGACAGGCCTCAATCAGCCCCAGCATTTT

d_gene: TRBD2
j_gene: TRBJ2-5
abundance: -
v_gene: TRBV13
CDR3aa: CASSRTGTSGEETQYF
CDR3nt: TGTGCCAGCAGCCGAACCGGGACTAGCGGGGAAGAGACCCAGTACTTC

d_gene: TRBD2
j_gene: TRBJ2-3
abundance: few
v_gene: TRBV4-2
CDR3aa: CASSQGSGLAGLGDTQYF
CDR3nt: TGTGCCAGCAGCCAAGGATCCGGTCTAGCGGGGCTCGGAGATACGCAGTATTTT

d_gene: -
j_gene: TRBJ2-2
abundance: -
v_gene: TRBV11-2
CDR3aa: CASILGTNTGELFF
CDR3nt: TGTGCCAGCATCCTCGGGACAAACACCGGGGAGCTGTTTTTT

d_gene: -
j_gene: TRBJ2-2
abundance: -
v_gene: TRBV11-2
CDR3aa: CASSPGGLITGELFF
CDR3nt: TGTGCCAGCAGCCCGGGGGGCTTAATCACCGGGGAGCTGTTTTTT

d_gene: -
j_gene: TRBJ2-2
abundance: -
v_gene: TRBV11-2
CDR3aa: CASTPQLANTGELFF
CDR3nt: TGTGCCAGCACACCCCAACTAGCGAACACCGGGGAGCTGTTTTTT

d_gene: TRBD1
j_gene: TRBJ1-2
abundance: -
v_gene: TRBV7-2
CDR3aa: CASSLGGQGPYGYTF
CDR3nt: TGTGCCAGCAGCTTAGGAGGACAGGGGCCGTATGGCTACACCTTC

d_gene: -
j_gene: TRBJ2-1
abundance: -
v_gene: TRBV6-5
CDR3aa: CASSYMSEGALFEFF
CDR3nt: TGTGCCAGCAGTTACATGTCGGAAGGAGCCCTCTTTGAGTTCTTC

d_gene: TRBD2
j_gene: TRBJ2-1
abundance: once
v_gene: TRBV10-3
CDR3aa: CAISKAGDNFNEQFF
CDR3nt: TGTGCCATCAGTAAAGCGGGGGATAACTTCAATGAGCAGTTCTTC

d_gene: TRBD1
j_gene: TRBJ1-1
abundance: -
v_gene: TRBV18
CDR3aa: CASSRQTGTENTEAFF
CDR3nt: TGTGCCAGCTCACGTCAAACCGGGACAGAGAACACTGAAGCTTTCTTT

d_gene: TRBD1
j_gene: TRBJ1-1
abundance: -
v_gene: TRBV7-9
CDR3aa: CASSLQGPAFF
CDR3nt: TGTGCCAGCAGTTTACAGGGGCCCGCTTTCTTT

d_gene: TRBD1
j_gene: TRBJ2-6
abundance: -
v_gene: TRBV5-6
CDR3aa: CASSLLGTGGAGANVLTF
CDR3nt: TGTGCCAGCAGCTTGCTAGGGACAGGGGGCGCTGGGGCCAACGTCCTGACTTTC

d_gene: -
j_gene: TRBJ1-1
abundance: -
v_gene: TRBV9
CDR3aa: CASSVGLRGMNTEAFF
CDR3nt: TGTGCCAGCAGCGTAGGGTTACGGGGAATGAACACTGAAGCTTTCTTT